The 3 T cell receptor beta chains in this list originate from one sample, sequenced in a study of blood T cell repertoires in COVID-19. Method: immunoSEQ multiplex PCR; TCRdb's copy keeps in-frame clones and lacks some. The sample holds 400,000 to 500,000 clones, 86% seen once. Material for sequencing was peripheral blood. These receptors were taken from a young woman with active or convalescent COVID-19.

The chain combines TRBV11-3 with TRBJ2-1; 10 bases agree with TRBD2. Unmatched junction bases numbered 3, after V lost 3 bases and J lost 4 bases. Per the germline V gene, CDR1 is SGHNT and CDR2 is YENEEA. The length of the CDR3 is 15 residues. This CDR3 is CASSFGSGGYNEQFF. CDR3 in DNA: TGTGCCAGCAGCTTCGGTAGCGGGGGGTACAATGAGCAGTTCTTC.

This clone was picked up one time. V and J are TRBV6-5 and TRBJ1-4, with 10 bases aligning to TRBD1. The V and J ends lost 4 bases and 9 bases, in that order; junction bases with no gene match: 5. CDR3 size: 14 residues. Germline-derived CDR1 and CDR2 are MNHEY and SVGAGI. The CDR3 nucleotides read TGTGCCAGCAGTTCCGGGACAGGGGATAAAAAACTGTTTTTT. Its translation is CASSSGTGDKKLFF.

This chain uses TRBV5-6 with TRBJ2-1; 9 positions match TRBD2. The CDR3 has 18 residues. From germline, CDR1 is SGHDT and CDR2 YYEEEE. The ends lost 2 bases at V and 3 bases at J; junction bases unmatched: 12. This CDR3 reads CASSFPPGSGSFYNEQFF. The CDR3, as DNA: TGTGCCAGCAGCTTCCCCCCGGGTAGCGGGAGTTTCTACAATGAGCAGTTCTTC.